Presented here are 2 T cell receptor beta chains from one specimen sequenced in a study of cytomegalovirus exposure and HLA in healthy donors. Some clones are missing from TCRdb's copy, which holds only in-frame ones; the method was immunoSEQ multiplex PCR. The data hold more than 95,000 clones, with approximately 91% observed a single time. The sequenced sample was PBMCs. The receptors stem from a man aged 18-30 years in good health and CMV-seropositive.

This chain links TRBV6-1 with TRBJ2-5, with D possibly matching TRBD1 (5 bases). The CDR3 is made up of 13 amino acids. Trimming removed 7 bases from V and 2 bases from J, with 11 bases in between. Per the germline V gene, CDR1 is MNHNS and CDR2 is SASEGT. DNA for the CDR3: TGTGCCAGCACTGAGACAGTACAAGAGACCCAGTACTTC. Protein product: CASTETVQETQYF.

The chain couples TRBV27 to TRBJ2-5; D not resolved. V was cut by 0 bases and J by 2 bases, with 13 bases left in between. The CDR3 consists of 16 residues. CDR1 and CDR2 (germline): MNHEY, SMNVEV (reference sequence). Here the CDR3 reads CASSLSAGTHQETQYF. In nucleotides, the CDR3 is TGTGCCAGCAGTTTATCGGCAGGAACCCATCAAGAGACCCAGTACTTC.